Presented here are 30 T cell receptor beta chains from one specimen sequenced in a study of blood T cell repertoires in COVID-19. Profiling relied on immunoSEQ multiplex PCR, and the TCRdb table lists in-frame clones only, not all of them. The sample includes 60,000 to 80,000 clones, approximately 90% seen only once; the top ten take about 18%. Material for sequencing was peripheral blood. The receptors were gathered from a woman aged 55-75 years with COVID-19, enrolled during active disease.

The chain combines TRBV28 with TRBJ1-2; TRBD1 might be the D (6 bases). This CDR3 region has 15 residues. Trimming shortened V by 1 base and J by 1 base, and 10 bases separated the two germline ends. From germline, CDR1 is MDHEN and CDR2 SYDVKM. CDR3 nucleotides: TGTGCCAGCAGTTTATTAGGGGGAAGTAACTATGGCTACACCTTC. Its translation is CASSLLGGSNYGYTF.

The chain combines TRBV28 with TRBJ2-2; possibly TRBD1 for D (6 bases). Germline assignment: CDR1 MDHEN and CDR2 SYDVKM. Trimming removed 6 bases at V and 6 bases at J, with 20 bases between. The CDR3 is made up of 16 amino acids. The CDR3 region is CASSPMGQGTSGELFF. CDR3 coding DNA: TGTGCCAGCAGCCCCATGGGGCAGGGGACGTCCGGGGAGCTGTTTTTT. Together with reference TRBV28 and TRBJ2-2, the CDR3 gives the full variable domain: DVKVTQSSRYLVKRTGEKVFLECVQDMDHENMFWYRQDPGLGLRLIYFSYDVKMKEKGDIPEGYSVSREKKERFSLILESASTNQTSMYLCASSPMGQGTSGELFFGEGSRLTVL.

This sequence joins TRBV7-2 and TRBJ1-3; TRBD1 aligns across 10 bases. This CDR3 is built from 17 residues. Per the germline V gene, CDR1 is SGHTA and CDR2 is FQGNSA. V dropped 5 bases and J dropped 2; count of bases not matched to a gene: 9. The CDR3 here is CASSTSAGTGAGNTIYF. CDR3 in DNA: TGTGCCAGCAGCACATCCGCCGGGACAGGGGCTGGAAACACCATATATTTT. The full variable domain, completed using reference TRBV7-2 and TRBJ1-3, is GAGVSQSPSNKVTEKGKDVELRCDPISGHTALYWYRQSLGQGLEFLIYFQGNSAPDKSGLPSDRFSAERTGGSVSTLTIQRTQQEDSAVYLCASSTSAGTGAGNTIYFGEGSWLTVV.

The chain combines TRBV24-1 with TRBJ1-2, with 7 positions matching TRBD1. Germline V gene lookup returns CDR1 KGHDR and CDR2 SFDVKD. J was trimmed by 4 bases and V by 3 bases; bases with no gene match: 7. The CDR3 is 15 amino acids. CDR3 region: CATSDNSQGIYGYTF. CDR3 bases: TGTGCCACCAGTGATAATTCACAGGGGATCTATGGCTACACCTTC.

V usage is TRBV30 and J usage is TRBJ1-5; possible D gene TRBD1, 6 bases. Per germline, CDR1 GTSNPN and CDR2 SVGIG (reference sequence). CDR3 length: 13 amino acids. The V and J ends lost 4 bases and 3 bases respectively, with 10 bases between them. CDR3 residues: CAWKGGDNQPQHF. The CDR3 nucleotides read TGTGCCTGGAAAGGGGGGGACAATCAGCCCCAGCATTTT.

The chain uses TRBV28 and TRBJ1-5; TRBD1 is a possible D gene (6 bases). CDR3 length: 15 residues. V lost 10 bases, J lost 7 bases, and 23 bases lay in between. CDR1 MDHEN and CDR2 SYDVKM come from the germline V gene. The CDR3 coding sequence is TGTGCCATAATGCCCAGGGGCGAGATACGCCAGCCCCAGCATTTT. Protein product: CAIMPRGEIRQPQHF.

The V gene is TRBV5-1, the J gene TRBJ1-4, with 9 nucleotides matching TRBD1. The V segment lost 0 bases and the J segment 5 bases; nucleotides outside the gene matches: 2. CDR3 length: 15 amino acids. Germline V gives CDR1 SGHRS, CDR2 YFSETQ. Here the CDR3 reads CASSLVGTGNEKLFF. CDR3 nucleotides: TGCGCCAGCAGCTTGGTAGGGACAGGGAATGAAAAACTGTTTTTT.

The V call is TRBV3-1 (or the pseudogene TRBV3-2), the J call TRBJ1-5, with D unresolved. From germline, CDR1 is LGHDT and CDR2 YNNKEL (reference sequence). Trimming removed 5 bases from V and 6 bases from J, with 11 bases in between. The CDR3 runs to 13 residues. Here the CDR3 DNA reads TGTGCCAGCAGCGCTCATGCGGGTCAGCCCCAGCATTTT. It is translated as CASSAHAGQPQHF.

The chain employs TRBV5-1 and TRBJ1-2, with 10 bases fitting TRBD1. The germline gives CDR1 SGHRS, CDR2 YFSETQ. V trimming: 4 bases; J trimming: 4 bases; junction bases outside the gene matches: 4. The CDR3 is made up of 14 amino acids. The CDR3 bases are TGCGCCAGCAGCGGGGGACAGGGGACCTATGGCTACACCTTC. It specifies CASSGGQGTYGYTF.

The chain employs TRBV10-3 and TRBJ2-7; 11 bases map to TRBD1. CDR1 ENHRY and CDR2 SYGVKD come from the germline V gene. This CDR3 contains 15 residues. V was pared by 4 bases and J by 3 bases, with 5 bases of the junction left unmatched. CDR3: CAISVTGTGGYEQYF. CDR3 DNA sequence: TGTGCCATCAGTGTAACCGGGACAGGGGGCTACGAGCAGTACTTC.

This chain connects TRBV6-2 or TRBV6-3 to TRBJ1-1; 7 bases fit TRBD1. This CDR3 comprises 16 residues. The germline gives CDR1 MNHEY, CDR2 SVGEGT. The J segment lost 3 bases and the V segment lost 0 bases, leaving 7 bases of the junction unmatched. CDR3 DNA sequence: TGTGCCAGCAGTTACTCACTTGACAGGGTACACACTGAAGCTTTCTTT. Residues: CASSYSLDRVHTEAFF.

As DNA, the CDR3 is TGTGCCATCAGTGAGTCGACTCAATCCTACACCTTC. This gives the protein CAISESTQSYTF. This rearrangement joins TRBV10-3 to TRBJ1-2, with no clear D. CDR1 ENHRY and CDR2 SYGVKD come from the germline V gene. V lost 0 bases and J lost 10, with 9 bases in between. The CDR3 contains 12 residues.

In this sample, this clone turned up once. The J gene is TRBJ2-1, the V gene TRBV11-2; D might be TRBD2 (5 bases). The CDR3 extends over 18 amino acids. Germline CDR1 reads SGHAT; CDR2 reads FQNNGV. V was trimmed by 7 bases and J by 4 bases, leaving 26 bases between them. CDR3 sequence: CASTLTRQRGFRYNEQFF. The CDR3, as DNA: TGTGCCAGCACCCTAACCCGACAACGGGGTTTTCGGTACAATGAGCAGTTCTTC. Supplemented by reference TRBV11-2 and TRBJ2-1, the full variable domain reads EAGVAQSPRYKIIEKRQSVAFWCNPISGHATLYWYQQILGQGPKLLIQFQNNGVVDDSQLPKDRFSAERLKGVDSTLKIQPAKLEDSAVYLCASTLTRQRGFRYNEQFFGPGTRLTVL.

The chain recombines TRBV19 with TRBJ2-1; 7 bases align to TRBD1. Germline CDR1 and CDR2: LNHDA and SQIVND (reference sequence). This CDR3 has 15 residues. V gave up 1 base and J gave up 3 bases; unmatched junction bases: 3. DNA for the CDR3: TGTGCCAGTAGTATAGGGGGGACAGTCTACAATGAGCAGTTCTTC. Amino acids: CASSIGGTVYNEQFF.

The chain links TRBV9 to TRBJ1-2; D is unresolved. CDR1 and CDR2 from the germline V gene are SGDLS and YYNGEE. Trimming removed 1 base from V and 1 base from J, with 11 bases in between. This CDR3 has 15 amino acids. CDR3 in amino acids: CASSVLAAGNYGYTF. CDR3 DNA: TGTGCCAGCAGCGTATTAGCAGCGGGTAACTATGGCTACACCTTC.

DNA for the CDR3: TGTGCCAGCAGCTTAGCAGGGGGCTCTGGAAACACCATATATTTT. Amino acids: CASSLAGGSGNTIYF. V is TRBV7-2 and J is TRBJ1-3; maybe TRBD1 (6 bases). This CDR3 is 15 amino acids long. V lost 0 bases and J lost 0, with 6 bases in between. Germline CDR1 and CDR2: SGHTA and FQGNSA.

CDR3 protein: CASSKAPGLAGVCEQYF. CDR3 DNA: TGTGCCAGCAGCAAAGCGCCGGGACTAGCGGGAGTGTGCGAGCAGTACTTC. The J gene is TRBJ2-7, the V gene TRBV21-1; the table's D call, TRBD2, was not checked against the DNA. TRBV21-1 represents a pseudogene. This CDR3 contains 17 residues.

This sequence joins TRBV10-3 and TRBJ2-2; D is undetermined. V shed 11 bases and J shed 4 bases, with 20 bases lying between them. Per germline, CDR1 ENHRY and CDR2 SYGVKD. The length of the CDR3 is 15 residues. CDR3 sequence: CALSRSAFSTGELFF. The DNA of the CDR3 is TGTGCCCTGAGCCGGAGTGCCTTTTCCACCGGGGAGCTGTTTTTT.

About this clone: Its ends do not fully match the called genes, so a read error is possible. The rearrangement uses TRBV7-7 and TRBJ1-1; TRBD1 aligns across 7 bases. CDR3 length: 13 amino acids. From germline, CDR1 is SSHAT and CDR2 FNYEAQ (reference sequence). The CDR3 spells CASRDSSYTEAFF. CDR3 DNA: TGTGCTAGCAGGGACAGTTCCTACACTGAAGCTTTCTTT.

The J gene is TRBJ2-4, the V gene TRBV19, with TRBD1 matching over 9 bases. The CDR3 has 16 residues. Germline-derived CDR1 and CDR2 are LNHDA and SQIVND (reference sequence). The junction had 5 bases not matched to a gene; V was cut back by 4 bases and J by 1 base. The CDR3 spells CASSTDRGAAKNIQYF. The DNA for the CDR3 is TGTGCCAGTAGTACAGACAGGGGGGCCGCCAAAAACATTCAGTACTTC.

This clone has just one count. The chain links TRBV5-4 to TRBJ2-1; the match to TRBD1 covers 8 bases. J lost 6 bases, V lost 3 bases, and 2 bases had no gene match. Germline CDR1 reads SGHNT; CDR2 reads YYREEE (reference sequence). There are 13 residues in the CDR3. The CDR3 loop reads CASSSDRVNEQFF. CDR3 coding DNA: TGTGCCAGCAGCTCGGACAGGGTCAATGAGCAGTTCTTC.

The V call is TRBV7-2, the J call TRBJ2-5, with a possible D match to TRBD2 (6 bases). The germline V and J ends were trimmed by 1 base and 5 bases, with 17 bases remaining between them. Germline loops: CDR1 SGHTA, CDR2 FQGNSA. The CDR3 is 16 amino acids. CDR3 in amino acids: CASSLGPSVGVETQYF. The CDR3 nucleotides read TGTGCCAGCAGCTTAGGGCCTAGCGTAGGGGTGGAGACCCAGTACTTC. The full variable domain, rest sourced from reference TRBV7-2 and TRBJ2-5, is GAGVSQSPSNKVTEKGKDVELRCDPISGHTALYWYRQSLGQGLEFLIYFQGNSAPDKSGLPSDRFSAERTGGSVSTLTIQRTQQEDSAVYLCASSLGPSVGVETQYFGPGTRLLVL.

The V call is TRBV6-5, the J call TRBJ2-7; D remains unclear. V was trimmed by 5 bases and J by 4 bases, leaving 6 bases between them. The CDR3 is 11 amino acids. The V gene's germline CDR1 is MNHEY and CDR2 SVGAGI. CDR3: CASSTLYEQYF. The CDR3 region has the DNA TGTGCCAGCAGTACTTTATACGAGCAGTACTTC.

This chain links TRBV18 with TRBJ2-3; 10 nucleotides agree with TRBD2. Losses at the gene ends were 2 bases for V and 4 bases for J; bases not matched to a gene: 6. The CDR3 has 16 residues. CDR1 KGHSH and CDR2 LQKENI come from the germline V gene. CDR3 sequence: CASSPGASGSPDTQYF. The CDR3 region has the DNA TGTGCCAGCTCACCAGGGGCTAGCGGGAGCCCAGATACGCAGTATTTT.

The chain uses TRBV6-6 and TRBJ2-7; D is ambiguous. The CDR3 loop spans 14 amino acids. Germline lookup yields CDR1 MNHNY and CDR2 SVGAGI (reference sequence). V lost 3 bases and J 2 bases, leaving 11 bases between the germline ends. The CDR3 nucleotides read TGTGCCAGCAGTTATCAACAGTTCACCTACGAGCAGTACTTC. It encodes CASSYQQFTYEQYF.

The V gene is TRBV4-2, the J gene TRBJ1-2; D perhaps matches TRBD1 (5 bases). The germline V gene has CDR1 LGHNA and CDR2 YNFKEQ. V lost 0 bases and J 4 bases, leaving 12 bases between the germline ends. The CDR3 loop spans 15 amino acids. Written as DNA, the CDR3 is TGTGCCAGCAGCCAAGATGCCACAGGTCCCTATGGCTACACCTTC. This sequence encodes CASSQDATGPYGYTF.

The chain is built from TRBV24-1 and TRBJ2-1, with 15 bases aligning to TRBD2. Germline CDR1 is KGHDR and CDR2 is SFDVKD. CDR3 size: 19 residues. V was clipped by 3 bases and J by 6 bases; unmatched bases: 11. CDR3 in amino acids: CATSDRTGTSGRLSNEQFF. As DNA, the CDR3 is TGTGCCACCAGTGATCGCACCGGGACTAGCGGGAGGCTAAGCAATGAGCAGTTCTTC.

This sequence joins TRBV7-9 and TRBJ2-7, with D possibly matching TRBD2 (6 bases). Trimming left V 4 bases short and J 6 bases short, with 10 bases between. The CDR3 runs to 12 residues. The V gene's germline CDR1 is SEHNR and CDR2 FQNEAQ (reference sequence). The CDR3 DNA follows: TGTGCCAGCAGCTCCGGGGGAGGCGAGCAGTACTTC. Its protein product is CASSSGGGEQYF. The full variable domain, in which reference TRBV7-9 and TRBJ2-7 provide the parts outside the CDR3, is DTGVSQNPRHKITKRGQNVTFRCDPISEHNRLYWYRQTLGQGPEFLTYFQNEAQLEKSRLLSDRFSAERPKGSFSTLEIQRTEQGDSAMYLCASSSGGGEQYFGPGTRLTVT.

The chain has TRBV18 and TRBJ1-5, with 9 nucleotides matching TRBD1. There are 16 residues in the CDR3. Trimming took 2 bases from V and 1 from J; bases not matched to a gene: 3. CDR1 is KGHSH, CDR2 LQKENI, per germline. CDR3 in amino acids: CASSPGDRVSNQPQHF. The DNA of the CDR3 is TGTGCCAGCTCACCAGGGGACAGGGTAAGCAATCAGCCCCAGCATTTT.

J is TRBJ2-5 and V is TRBV11-3, with TRBD2 matching over 8 bases. The CDR3 sequence is 15 residues long. Germline lookup yields CDR1 SGHNT and CDR2 YENEEA. J was trimmed by 5 bases and V by 2 bases; bases with no gene match: 7. CDR3 in amino acids: CASSLRAGAGETQYF. In DNA, the CDR3 is TGTGCCAGCAGCTTAAGAGCGGGAGCGGGGGAGACCCAGTACTTC.